The 17 T cell receptor beta chains listed next were all sequenced from one sample in a study of shared clonotypes between healthy human individuals. Libraries were prepared by immunoSEQ multiplex PCR; TCRdb keeps only in-frame clonotypes and omits some of them. This sample has 520,000 or so clones, with approximately 85% found just once. The specimen sequenced was PBMCs. The receptors stem from a woman aged 40 to 49 in good health. Some clones in this sample may be carry-over from other donors' samples.

This rearrangement joins TRBV4-3 to TRBJ1-2; 8 nucleotides align to TRBD1. CDR1 is LGHNA, CDR2 YSLEER, per germline. The CDR3 contains 15 residues. The V segment lost 0 bases and the J segment 4 bases; nucleotides outside the gene matches: 4. The CDR3 sequence: CASSQDGGQVYGYTF. The DNA for the CDR3 is TGCGCCAGCAGCCAAGATGGGGGACAGGTCTATGGCTACACCTTC.

V usage is TRBV5-1 and J usage is TRBJ2-4; 7 bases agree with TRBD1. This CDR3 contains 13 residues. After removal of 0 bases from V and 7 bases from J, the junction contained 1 base not matched to a gene. Germline CDR1 and CDR2: SGHRS and YFSETQ. This CDR3 is CASSLVGGNIQYF. Here the CDR3 DNA reads TGCGCCAGCAGCTTGGTAGGGGGCAACATTCAGTACTTC.

The chain combines TRBV10-3 with TRBJ1-1; 10 positions agree with TRBD1. The germline V gene encodes CDR1 ENHRY and CDR2 SYGVKD. The junction had 9 bases not matched to a gene; V was cut back by 4 bases and J by 4 bases. The CDR3 extends over 16 amino acids. Written as DNA, the CDR3 is TGTGCCATCAGTGGGGACAGGGGAAGGAGGAGCACTGAAGCTTTCTTT. Protein: CAISGDRGRRSTEAFF.

This chain joins TRBV10-2 and TRBJ2-7; tentative D call: TRBD2 (6 bases). Per germline, CDR1 WSHSY and CDR2 SAAADI. The CDR3 covers 14 residues. Trimming took off 11 bases at V and 0 bases at J, with 17 bases between the two ends. CDR3 region: CACPGIAVSYEQYF. The CDR3 nucleotides are TGCGCCTGCCCCGGGATAGCGGTCTCCTACGAGCAGTACTTC.

This clone occurred once. V usage is TRBV4-2 and J usage is TRBJ2-3; 14 nucleotides match TRBD2. Germline trimming cut 3 bases from V and 1 base from J; bases unmatched to any gene: 0. The CDR3 spans 16 residues. CDR1 is LGHNA and CDR2 is YNFKEQ in the germline V gene. The CDR3 coding sequence is TGTGCCAGCAGCCAGACTAGCGGGAGGGGCACAGATACGCAGTATTTT. Protein: CASSQTSGRGTDTQYF.

This clone was recorded only once. The chain carries TRBV4-2 and TRBJ1-1; D remains unclear. Germline V gene data show CDR1 as LGHNA and CDR2 as YNFKEQ. The CDR3 extends over 17 amino acids. V gave up 0 bases and J gave up 7 bases, with 21 bases separating them. The CDR3 reads CASSQDPLIGLSLEAFF. CDR3 bases: TGTGCCAGCAGCCAAGATCCGCTAATAGGGCTTTCCCTTGAAGCTTTCTTT.

The CDR3 sequence: CASSYVDEQYF. Here the CDR3 DNA reads TGTGCCAGCAGTTACGTCGACGAGCAGTACTTC. This chain joins TRBV6-5 and TRBJ2-7, with D unresolved. There are 11 residues in the CDR3. The germline gives CDR1 MNHEY, CDR2 SVGAGI. V was trimmed by 2 bases and J by 5 bases, leaving 4 bases between them.

The gene calls are TRBV7-8 and TRBJ2-2; 8 positions match TRBD1. The V segment lost 5 bases and the J segment 3 bases; nucleotides outside the gene matches: 2. There are 14 residues in the CDR3. Germline V gene sequence: CDR1 SGHVS, CDR2 FQNEAQ. The CDR3 coding sequence is TGTGCCAGCAGCCGACAGGGGTACACCGGGGAGCTGTTTTTT. This translates into CASSRQGYTGELFF. Using reference TRBV7-8 and TRBJ2-2 for the parts outside the CDR3, the full variable domain is GAGVSQSPRYKVAKRGQDVALRCDPISGHVSLFWYQQALGQGPEFLTYFQNEAQLDKSGLPSDRFFAERPEGSVSTLKIQRTQQEDSAVYLCASSRQGYTGELFFGEGSRLTVL.

J is TRBJ2-3 and V is TRBV2; D is perhaps TRBD2 (5 bases). Germline values: CDR1 SNHLY, CDR2 FYNNEI. The ends were cut back, 6 bases at V and 2 bases at J, with 9 bases in the middle. The CDR3 spans 13 residues. The chain's CDR3 is CASRDSTTDTQYF. In DNA form, the CDR3 reads TGTGCCAGCAGGGACTCCACCACAGATACGCAGTATTTT.

The chain links TRBV5-1 to TRBJ2-5; the D is unclear. The CDR3 sequence is 14 residues long. V was clipped by 0 bases and J by 5 bases, with 11 bases between them. Germline assignment: CDR1 SGHRS and CDR2 YFSETQ. CDR3 loop: CASSLEHVGETQYF. CDR3 DNA: TGCGCCAGCAGCTTGGAACACGTCGGGGAGACCCAGTACTTC.

CDR3 in amino acids: CASTSWGGIVPQETQYF. The CDR3 nucleotides are TGTGCCAGCACCTCATGGGGAGGAATTGTGCCCCAAGAGACCCAGTACTTC. The rearrangement joins TRBV28 to TRBJ2-5, with D perhaps matching TRBD2 (6 bases). With 7 bases removed from V and 1 base from J, the gap between germline ends came to 22 bases. The CDR3 is made up of 17 amino acids. CDR1 is MDHEN, CDR2 SYDVKM, per germline.

This clone occurred a few times. The rearrangement joins TRBV9 to TRBJ1-5, with D possibly being TRBD1 (5 bases). Germline V gene data show CDR1 as SGDLS and CDR2 as YYNGEE. The length of the CDR3 is 14 residues. Trimming removed 4 bases from V and 3 bases from J, with 11 bases in between. CDR3: CASSKGSDNQPQHF. For the CDR3, the DNA is TGTGCCAGCAGCAAGGGGAGCGACAATCAGCCCCAGCATTTT. Using reference TRBV9 and TRBJ1-5 for the parts outside the CDR3, the full variable domain is DSGVTQTPKHLITATGQRVTLRCSPRSGDLSVYWYQQSLDQGLQFLIQYYNGEERAKGNILERFSAQQFPDLHSELNLSSLELGDSALYFCASSKGSDNQPQHFGDGTRLSIL.

This chain joins TRBV28 and TRBJ1-4; D gene unclear. This CDR3 has 14 amino acids. Trimming removed 6 bases at V and 5 bases at J, with 13 bases between. CDR1 is MDHEN, CDR2 SYDVKM, per germline. The CDR3: CASSWGGHNEKLFF. The CDR3 DNA reads TGTGCCAGCAGCTGGGGTGGGCACAATGAAAAACTGTTTTTT.

This clone was counted between two and nine times. V usage is TRBV7-2 and J usage is TRBJ1-3; tentatively, D is TRBD1 (5 bases). The germline CDR1 and CDR2 sequences are SGHTA and FQGNSA. CDR3 length: 15 amino acids. The germline V and J ends were trimmed by 5 bases and 5 bases, with 16 bases remaining between them. CDR3 region: CASSPGGVGRNTIYF. CDR3 coding DNA: TGTGCCAGCAGCCCCGGGGGGGTCGGAAGAAACACCATATATTTT. The complete variable domain, with remaining parts taken from reference TRBV7-2 and TRBJ1-3, reads GAGVSQSPSNKVTEKGKDVELRCDPISGHTALYWYRQSLGQGLEFLIYFQGNSAPDKSGLPSDRFSAERTGGSVSTLTIQRTQQEDSAVYLCASSPGGVGRNTIYFGEGSWLTVV.

The J gene is TRBJ2-1, the V gene TRBV5-1; 14 nucleotides line up with TRBD2. This CDR3 comprises 15 residues. V was pared by 4 bases and J by 9 bases, with 6 bases of the junction left unmatched. CDR1 and CDR2 (germline): SGHRS, YFSETQ. CDR3 nucleotide sequence: TGCGCCAGCAGCACGGGGACTAGCGGGAGTGGTGAGCAGTTCTTC. This codes for CASSTGTSGSGEQFF.

The V call is TRBV7-9, the J call TRBJ2-1, with 8 bases aligning to TRBD2. This CDR3 is built from 15 residues. V was clipped by 1 base and J by 3 bases; unmatched bases: 2. In germline, CDR1 is SEHNR, CDR2 FQNEAQ (reference sequence). The CDR3 here is CASSLGGTSYNEQFF. CDR3 in DNA: TGTGCCAGCAGCTTAGGCGGGACTAGCTACAATGAGCAGTTCTTC.

The V and J genes are TRBV25-1 and TRBJ1-2; TRBD1 is a possible D gene (5 bases). The germline V and J ends were trimmed by 1 base and 6 bases, with 12 bases remaining between them. The CDR3 is 14 amino acids. Germline V lookup: CDR1 MGHDK, CDR2 SYGVNS. CDR3 amino acids: CASSEFKGNHGYTF. The CDR3 DNA reads TGTGCCAGCAGTGAATTCAAGGGGAACCATGGCTACACCTTC.